Below are 32 T cell receptor beta chains sequenced from a single sample in a study of shared clonotypes between healthy human individuals. Using immunoSEQ multiplex PCR, the repertoire was profiled, and TCRdb retains in-frame clones only, with some absent. The profile covers about 2,500,000 clones, with roughly 92% appearing a single time and about 0.13% taken by the ten largest. Material for sequencing was naive CD4+ T cells sorted from blood. Subset described: CD45RA+ positively selected. These receptors originate from a young man in good health.

The V and J genes are TRBV28 and TRBJ1-2, with TRBD1 identical over 8 bases. CDR3 size: 14 residues. Germline loops: CDR1 MDHEN, CDR2 SYDVKM. The V segment lost 3 bases and the J segment 4 bases; nucleotides outside the gene matches: 4. CDR3: CASSFPDRGYGYTF. As DNA, the CDR3 is TGTGCCAGCAGTTTCCCCGACAGGGGCTATGGCTACACCTTC.

This chain connects TRBV12-5 to TRBJ1-2; tentatively, D is TRBD1 (6 bases). Per the germline V gene, CDR1 is LGHNT and CDR2 is FRNRAP. The CDR3 is 17 amino acids. Trimming left V 2 bases short and J 4 bases short, with 20 bases between. The CDR3, as DNA: TGTGCTAGTGGTTTGAAAATTCCGGGACACCTACCCTATGGCTACACCTTC. Translation: CASGLKIPGHLPYGYTF.

The J gene is TRBJ1-2, the V gene TRBV4-1; a weak D match, TRBD1 (5 bases). The CDR3 is 17 residues long. The germline V gene has CDR1 MGHRA and CDR2 YSYEKL. Trimming shortened V by 0 bases and J by 0 bases, and 14 bases separated the two germline ends. The CDR3 bases are TGCGCCAGCAGCCAAGATCAGCAGGGCCAAGCTAACTATGGCTACACCTTC. Translating gives CASSQDQQGQANYGYTF.

Points on this clone: This sample includes further DNA sequences coding for the same CDR3. V usage is TRBV30 and J usage is TRBJ2-1; D is unresolved. Trimming removed 1 base from V and 0 bases from J, with 4 bases in between. The CDR3 covers 13 residues. Germline CDR1 and CDR2: GTSNPN and SVGIG (reference sequence). CDR3 sequence reads: CAWSASSYNEQFF. The CDR3, as DNA: TGTGCCTGGAGTGCCAGCTCCTACAATGAGCAGTTCTTC.

This clone was counted between two and nine times. The rearrangement uses TRBV5-5 and TRBJ1-2, with a tentative D call TRBD1 (5 bases). The germline gives CDR1 SGHKS, CDR2 YYEKEE (reference sequence). This CDR3 is built from 14 residues. Trimming cost V 4 bases and J 5 bases, with 15 bases left between them. The CDR3 here is CASSRLGTEYGYTF. DNA for the CDR3: TGTGCCAGCAGCCGTCTAGGGACGGAATATGGCTACACCTTC.

Remarks on this clone: Other DNA sequences from this sample encode an identical CDR3 as well. The rearrangement links TRBV6-4 to TRBJ1-2; D is unresolved. The CDR3 loop spans 13 amino acids. With 4 bases removed from V and 1 base from J, the gap between germline ends came to 7 bases. Germline V gives CDR1 MRHNA, CDR2 SNTAGT. CDR3 DNA: TGTGCCAGCAGTGCCACCGGTAACTATGGCTACACCTTC. Amino acids: CASSATGNYGYTF.

For the CDR3, the DNA is TGTGCCAGCAGCCAATCAGCGGGACACGTGAATGAGCAGTTCTTC. Protein sequence: CASSQSAGHVNEQFF. V and J are TRBV9 and TRBJ2-1, with D possibly matching TRBD2 (7 bases). V was clipped by 4 bases and J by 7 bases, with 18 bases between them. In germline, CDR1 is SGDLS, CDR2 YYNGEE. This CDR3 spans 15 amino acids.

This clone was detected only once. The chain recombines TRBV5-5 with TRBJ2-1; TRBD2 is a possible D gene (5 bases). Per the germline V gene, CDR1 is SGHKS and CDR2 is YYEKEE (reference sequence). There are 17 residues in the CDR3. V gave up 1 base and J gave up 2 bases, with 16 bases separating them. DNA for the CDR3: TGTGCCAGCAGCTTGACACAAGTGAGGGCCACCTACAATGAGCAGTTCTTC. This encodes CASSLTQVRATYNEQFF.

The sample holds one count of this clone. J is TRBJ1-5 and V is TRBV5-1, with D perhaps matching TRBD1 (6 bases). The CDR3 has 15 amino acids. Trimming stripped 4 bases from V and 6 bases from J, with 17 bases between. CDR1 SGHRS and CDR2 YFSETQ come from the germline V gene. The CDR3, as DNA: TGCGCCAGCAGCACCGGGACCCCAGGGGTTCAGCCCCAGCATTTT. It translates to CASSTGTPGVQPQHF.

V is TRBV5-4 and J is TRBJ2-1, with 9 bases identical to TRBD2. J was trimmed by 6 bases and V by 4 bases; bases with no gene match: 11. The CDR3 has 16 amino acids. Per the germline V gene, CDR1 is SGHNT and CDR2 is YYREEE (reference sequence). CDR3 amino acids: CASSPGGAGGGNEQFF. Written as DNA, the CDR3 is TGTGCCAGCAGCCCCGGGGGAGCGGGAGGTGGCAATGAGCAGTTCTTC.

This rearrangement joins TRBV4-1 to TRBJ2-1; a weak D match, TRBD2 (5 bases). This CDR3 has 16 residues. The V end lost 5 bases, the J end lost 2 bases, and 16 bases lay between the germline ends. CDR1 and CDR2 from the germline V gene are MGHRA and YSYEKL. The CDR3 coding sequence is TGCGCCAGCAGCTCACCTTTGACGGGAACCTACAATGAGCAGTTCTTC. As protein: CASSSPLTGTYNEQFF.

This clone was counted a single time. This rearrangement joins TRBV5-5 to TRBJ1-2, with D possibly being TRBD1 (6 bases). CDR1 and CDR2 (germline): SGHKS, YYEKEE (reference sequence). The CDR3 extends over 16 amino acids. Trimming pared 5 bases from V and 3 bases from J, leaving 20 bases between. In DNA form, the CDR3 reads TGTGCCAGCAGGCGGTACCGGGACACCACGGACTATGGCTACACCTTC. It yields the protein CASRRYRDTTDYGYTF.

The CDR3 loop is CAWNYPNPDGGYTF. The CDR3 nucleotides read TGTGCCTGGAATTACCCCAATCCCGATGGGGGCTACACCTTC. The chain employs TRBV30 and TRBJ1-2, with D unclear. The CDR3 totals 14 residues. Germline CDR1 reads GTSNPN; CDR2 reads SVGIG (reference sequence). Trimming removed 4 bases at V and 8 bases at J, with 20 bases between.

This chain uses TRBV13 with TRBJ2-3, with D possibly being TRBD2 (5 bases). Per germline, CDR1 PRHDT and CDR2 FYEKMQ (reference sequence). There are 13 residues in the CDR3. V was pared by 5 bases and J by 9 bases, with 15 bases between. CDR3 sequence (DNA): TGTGCCAGCAGCCCTGTCCGGGGAGAAACGCAGTATTTT. Its protein product is CASSPVRGETQYF.

As concerns this clone: In the same sample, other DNA sequences code for this CDR3. V gene TRBV7-9 combines with J gene TRBJ2-7, with a tentative D call TRBD1 (5 bases). The CDR3 loop spans 14 amino acids. Trimming took off 3 bases at V and 0 bases at J, with 9 bases between the two ends. CDR1 is SEHNR, CDR2 FQNEAQ, per germline (reference sequence). The chain's CDR3 is CASSLGRSSYEQYF. For the CDR3, the DNA is TGTGCCAGCAGCTTGGGGCGGAGCTCCTACGAGCAGTACTTC.

The chain links TRBV6-1 to TRBJ1-4, with a weak D call TRBD1 (6 bases). The length of the CDR3 is 14 residues. V gave up 4 bases and J gave up 3 bases, with 9 bases separating them. Germline loops: CDR1 MNHNS, CDR2 SASEGT. CDR3 in DNA: TGTGCCAGCAGTGGACAGGTTGCTAATGAAAAACTGTTTTTT. This encodes CASSGQVANEKLFF.

The genes are TRBV5-4 and TRBJ2-1; 11 positions match TRBD2. Germline CDR1 SGHNT, CDR2 YYREEE (reference sequence). With 5 bases clipped from V and 3 bases from J, the junction kept 4 bases outside the gene matches. The CDR3 covers 15 residues. The CDR3 sequence: CASRGGLADYNEQFF. CDR3 DNA sequence: TGTGCCAGCAGGGGGGGACTAGCGGACTACAATGAGCAGTTCTTC.

The rearrangement joins TRBV6-1 to TRBJ1-6; 7 bases align to TRBD1. Germline CDR1 MNHNS, CDR2 SASEGT. Trimming took 4 bases from V and 2 from J; bases not matched to a gene: 2. There are 15 residues in the CDR3. In DNA form, the CDR3 reads TGTGCCAGCAGTGTCCAGGGGGCCTATAATTCACCCCTCCACTTT. It codes for CASSVQGAYNSPLHF.

V usage is TRBV5-1 and J usage is TRBJ2-6; D is ambiguous. Germline CDR1 reads SGHRS; CDR2 reads YFSETQ. The CDR3 runs 17 residues. Trimming shortened V by 4 bases and J by 0 bases, and 14 bases separated the two germline ends. The CDR3 DNA reads as TGCGCCAGCAGCCTGGCAGTGACTTTCTCTGGGGCCAACGTCCTGACTTTC. Amino acid sequence: CASSLAVTFSGANVLTF.

The rearrangement uses TRBV7-9 and TRBJ1-5; possibly TRBD1 for D (6 bases). This CDR3 region has 13 residues. Trimming removed 6 bases from V and 15 bases from J, with 21 bases in between. Germline V gene lookup returns CDR1 SEHNR and CDR2 FQNEAQ (reference sequence). The CDR3 here is CASSYLGQTLGHF. CDR3 nucleotide sequence: TGTGCCAGCAGTTACCTCGGACAGACCTTAGGGCATTTT.

The chain couples TRBV2 to TRBJ2-7; 8 bases are a match to TRBD1. This CDR3 has 14 residues. Germline V gives CDR1 SNHLY, CDR2 FYNNEI. V shed 3 bases, J shed 5 bases, and the junction held 6 bases outside the gene matches. This CDR3 is CASSDPRGPNEQYF. As DNA, the CDR3 is TGTGCCAGCAGTGACCCCAGGGGGCCAAACGAGCAGTACTTC.

The J gene is TRBJ2-3, the V gene TRBV5-1, with D possibly being TRBD1 (6 bases). The CDR3 is 15 residues long. Trimming left V 0 bases short and J 5 bases short, with 13 bases between. Germline-derived CDR1 and CDR2 are SGHRS and YFSETQ. DNA of the CDR3: TGCGCCAGCAGCTTGGATCAGGGGTTGGTAGATACGCAGTATTTT. It translates to CASSLDQGLVDTQYF.

The chain couples TRBV18 to TRBJ1-4, with D maybe TRBD1 (5 bases). CDR1 is KGHSH, CDR2 LQKENI, per germline. V lost 6 bases and J 4 bases, leaving 15 bases between the germline ends. This CDR3 has 15 residues. CDR3 sequence: CASSPGLNSNEKLFF. The CDR3 DNA is TGTGCCAGCTCTCCGGGACTGAACAGTAATGAAAAACTGTTTTTT.

The genes are TRBV27 and TRBJ2-7; the D gene is possibly TRBD2 (8 bases). Looked up from germline, CDR1 is MNHEY and CDR2 is SMNVEV (reference sequence). The V end was cut by 5 bases, the J end by 7 bases, with 21 bases between. The CDR3 loop spans 15 amino acids. The CDR3 region has the DNA TGTGCCAGCAGTCCGGGGACAGCGGGGGTGGGTGAGCAGTACTTC. Translated, it gives CASSPGTAGVGEQYF.

This chain joins TRBV7-2 and TRBJ2-1, with 9 bases identical to TRBD2. The ends lost 4 bases at V and 7 bases at J; junction bases unmatched: 11. CDR1 is SGHTA and CDR2 is FQGNSA in the germline V gene. The CDR3 totals 16 residues. The CDR3 spells CASSSTRLAVENEQFF. The CDR3 nucleotides are TGTGCCAGCAGCTCCACTAGACTAGCGGTTGAGAATGAGCAGTTCTTC.

This rearrangement joins TRBV5-4 to TRBJ2-7; no firm D call. Germline CDR1 and CDR2: SGHNT and YYREEE (reference sequence). V was trimmed by 1 base and J by 2 bases, leaving 7 bases between them. This CDR3 has 13 amino acids. This CDR3 is CASSLIGTYEQYF. The CDR3 DNA sequence: TGTGCCAGCAGCTTGATTGGGACCTACGAGCAGTACTTC.

The chain couples TRBV5-3 to TRBJ1-5; D unresolved. TRBV5-3 is an open reading frame whose function is uncertain. The CDR3 is 14 residues long. Trimming cost V 4 bases and J 9 bases, with 17 bases left between them. The CDR3 DNA reads TGTGCCAGAAGCCGTGTAGATTACTCCGGGCCCCAGCATTTT. Its translation: CARSRVDYSGPQHF.

As regards this clone: Other DNA sequences within the sample encode an identical CDR3. The chain uses TRBV2 and TRBJ2-2; no firm D call. From germline, CDR1 is SNHLY and CDR2 FYNNEI. Trimming took 6 bases from V and 6 from J, leaving 11 bases between them. CDR3 length equals 13 residues. The chain's CDR3 is CASSERGSGELFF. CDR3 in DNA: TGTGCCAGCAGCGAGCGCGGATCCGGGGAGCTGTTTTTT.

The gene calls are TRBV2 and TRBJ2-7; 10 positions match TRBD1. Losses at the gene ends were 5 bases for V and 0 bases for J; bases not matched to a gene: 1. The CDR3 has 14 residues. Germline-derived CDR1 and CDR2 are SNHLY and FYNNEI. Here the CDR3 reads CASSRTGGSYEQYF. CDR3 coding DNA: TGTGCCAGCAGTCGGACAGGGGGCTCCTACGAGCAGTACTTC.

V is TRBV18 and J is TRBJ2-7; TRBD1 aligns across 7 bases. The CDR3 is 14 amino acids. The ends lost 4 bases at V and 1 base at J; junction bases unmatched: 4. Germline V gene lookup returns CDR1 KGHSH and CDR2 LQKENI. The CDR3 coding sequence is TGTGCCAGCTCACAGGGACAGATATCCTACGAGCAGTACTTC. Protein: CASSQGQISYEQYF.

CDR3 nucleotides: TGCGCCAGCAGCCAAGAAGGAGGACATGGGGCCAACGTCCTGACTTTC. This gives the protein CASSQEGGHGANVLTF. The J gene is TRBJ2-6, the V gene TRBV4-3, with D tentatively TRBD1 or TRBD2 (5 bases each). The V gene's germline CDR1 is LGHNA and CDR2 YSLEER. V lost 0 bases and J lost 3, with 9 bases in between. This CDR3 region has 16 residues.

This clone was seen just once. The chain is built from TRBV5-1 and TRBJ2-3; 9 bases are shared with TRBD2. The CDR3 totals 17 residues. Trimming cost V 4 bases and J 0 bases; bases outside gene matches: 9. CDR1 is SGHRS, CDR2 YFSETQ, per germline. In DNA form, the CDR3 reads TGCGCCAGCAGCCCTTTTGGGCGGGGGGGAAGCACAGATACGCAGTATTTT. As protein: CASSPFGRGGSTDTQYF.